The source of this TCR beta chain is a study of patients and donors after allogeneic stem cell transplantation. TCRdb passed the RT-PCR reads through MiXCR, listing each CDR3 protein once. The data show roughly 880,000 distinct CDR3 sequences, over 15% seen once. This CDR3 region has 16 residues. The V segment lost 1 base and the J segment 1 base; nucleotides outside the gene matches: 9. Per germline, CDR1 DFQATT and CDR2 SNEGSKA (reference sequence). This clonotype appeared a few times. The chain recombines TRBV20-1 with TRBJ1-1; 7 positions match TRBD1. Specimen: blood, either unsorted or a sorted T cell fraction (not recorded which). This TCR was recovered from a human donor who was either an allogeneic HSCT recipient or a stem cell or donor lymphocyte infusion donor (not recorded which). It is not recorded whose cells these are; they may come from a transplant donor. CDR3 DNA sequence: TGCAGTGCTAGAGGGCTAAGACAGGGACCGAACACTGAAGCTTTCTTT. This sequence encodes CSARGLRQGPNTEAFF.